Following are 15 T cell receptor beta chains from one sample sequenced in a study of shared clonotypes between healthy human individuals. The data were produced by immunoSEQ multiplex PCR, yet TCRdb's version contains in-frame clones alone and is incomplete. The table has some 2 million clones, 85% to 95% seen once; the top ten hold roughly 0.13%. Material for sequencing was naive CD4+ T cells sorted from blood. This sample's subset: CD45RA+ positively selected. Receptors originate from a man younger than 30 in good health.

The V and J genes are TRBV14 and TRBJ2-1; TRBD2 matches 9 bases. Germline-derived CDR1 and CDR2 are SGHDN and FVKESK. Germline trimming cut 2 bases from V and 2 bases from J; bases unmatched to any gene: 16. The CDR3 loop spans 20 amino acids. In DNA form, the CDR3 reads TGTGCCAGCAGCCAATACCTGGGCGGCTCGCGGGAGGGAGCCTACAATGAGCAGTTCTTC. Amino acid sequence: CASSQYLGGSREGAYNEQFF.

The chain employs TRBV30 and TRBJ1-5, with 8 bases aligning to TRBD1. The CDR3 sequence is 15 residues long. J gave up 2 bases and V 6 bases, and 9 bases lay outside the gene matches. Germline V CDR1 and CDR2: GTSNPN, SVGIG (reference sequence). The DNA of the CDR3 is TGTGCCTGTTCCCACCTGGGACAGGGCAATCAGCCCCAGCATTTT. Protein sequence: CACSHLGQGNQPQHF.

This chain joins TRBV12-5 and TRBJ1-2; D uncertain. The CDR3 consists of 10 residues. Trimming took 7 bases from V and 8 from J, leaving 8 bases between them. CDR1 is LGHNT and CDR2 is FRNRAP in the germline V gene. The CDR3 spells CASVGSGYTF. In DNA form, the CDR3 reads TGTGCTAGTGTGGGATCCGGCTACACCTTC.

The CDR3 reads CASSSPSGGPSNTGELFF. CDR3 bases: TGTGCCAGCAGCTCGCCAAGCGGGGGGCCTTCGAACACCGGGGAGCTGTTTTTT. This chain joins TRBV7-9 and TRBJ2-2, with 9 bases fitting TRBD2. Germline-derived CDR1 and CDR2 are SEHNR and FQNEAQ (reference sequence). V was pared by 4 bases and J by 0 bases, with 9 bases of the junction left unmatched. This CDR3 contains 18 residues.

The V and J genes are TRBV9 and TRBJ1-2; TRBD1 is a possible D gene (5 bases). V was trimmed by 0 bases and J by 7 bases, leaving 10 bases between them. Germline CDR1 is SGDLS and CDR2 is YYNGEE. CDR3 length: 13 residues. In DNA, the CDR3 is TGTGCCAGCAGCGTAGAAGGGGTGGCTGGCTACACCTTC. Translated: CASSVEGVAGYTF.

The rearrangement links TRBV5-4 to TRBJ2-1; TRBD2 matches 11 bases. Per the germline V gene, CDR1 is SGHNT and CDR2 is YYREEE (reference sequence). This CDR3 has 15 residues. Losses at the gene ends were 3 bases for V and 4 bases for J; bases not matched to a gene: 3. The CDR3 DNA is TGTGCCAGCAGCTCTAGCGGGGGGAAGTACAATGAGCAGTTCTTC. Translating it yields CASSSSGGKYNEQFF.

J is TRBJ2-7 and V is TRBV28; a possible D gene is TRBD1 (6 bases). V dropped 2 bases and J dropped 3 bases, with 8 bases sitting between them. The CDR3 extends over 13 amino acids. Germline CDR1 reads MDHEN; CDR2 reads SYDVKM. CDR3 DNA sequence: TGTGCCAGCAGTTTACAGGGGTACTACGAGCAGTACTTC. Translation: CASSLQGYYEQYF. Variable domain in full (rest from reference TRBV28 and TRBJ2-7): DVKVTQSSRYLVKRTGEKVFLECVQDMDHENMFWYRQDPGLGLRLIYFSYDVKMKEKGDIPEGYSVSREKKERFSLILESASTNQTSMYLCASSLQGYYEQYFGPGTRLTVT.

The V gene is TRBV30, the J gene TRBJ2-1; the match to TRBD2 covers 13 bases. From germline, CDR1 is GTSNPN and CDR2 SVGIG (reference sequence). Losses at the gene ends were 3 bases for V and 8 bases for J; bases not matched to a gene: 7. The CDR3 contains 15 residues. The CDR3 here is CAWSPGLAGRDEQFF. The CDR3 region has the DNA TGTGCCTGGAGCCCGGGACTAGCGGGACGCGATGAGCAGTTCTTC.

The rearrangement joins TRBV7-2 to TRBJ1-6; 8 positions match TRBD1. V was clipped by 4 bases and J by 7 bases; unmatched bases: 6. The CDR3 has 15 residues. Germline CDR1 SGHTA, CDR2 FQGNSA. CDR3 protein: CASSSGQGGNSPLHF. The CDR3 DNA follows: TGTGCCAGCAGCTCCGGACAGGGAGGAAATTCACCCCTCCACTTT.

CDR3 residues: CASSVGSQGAYTEAFF. The CDR3 region has the DNA TGTGCCAGCAGTGTAGGTTCGCAGGGGGCATACACTGAAGCTTTCTTT. This chain joins TRBV6-1 and TRBJ1-1; TRBD1 aligns across 8 bases. CDR1 is MNHNS and CDR2 is SASEGT in the germline V gene. This CDR3 is built from 16 residues. V lost 4 bases, J lost 3 bases, and 10 bases stayed unmatched.

The rearrangement links TRBV7-6 to TRBJ2-2, with a weak D call TRBD1 (6 bases). V was cut by 0 bases and J by 1 base, with 24 bases left in between. From germline, CDR1 is SGHVS and CDR2 FNYEAQ. This CDR3 contains 21 residues. CDR3 amino acids: CASSLALWPGGQTKNTGELFF. The DNA of the CDR3 is TGTGCCAGCAGCTTAGCTCTCTGGCCCGGAGGACAGACTAAGAACACCGGGGAGCTGTTTTTT. The full variable domain, rest sourced from reference TRBV7-6 and TRBJ2-2, is GAGVSQSPRYKVTKRGQDVALRCDPISGHVSLYWYRQALGQGPEFLTYFNYEAQQDKSGLPNDRFSAERPEGSISTLTIQRTEQRDSAMYRCASSLALWPGGQTKNTGELFFGEGSRLTVL.

A note on this clone: The same CDR3 can be traced to other DNA sequences in this sample. V usage is TRBV5-1 and J usage is TRBJ2-5; TRBD1 matches at 8 bases. CDR3 size: 13 residues. From germline, CDR1 is SGHRS and CDR2 YFSETQ. Unmatched junction bases numbered 4, after V lost 2 bases and J lost 7 bases. CDR3 protein: CASSLGQGSTQYF. The CDR3 coding sequence is TGCGCCAGCAGCTTAGGACAGGGTTCGACCCAGTACTTC.

This clone has more than one count but fewer than ten. The chain combines TRBV5-8 with TRBJ1-2; 7 bases map to TRBD1. Unmatched junction bases numbered 4, after V lost 4 bases and J lost 4 bases. There are 13 residues in the CDR3. In germline, CDR1 is SGHTS, CDR2 YDEGEE. This chain's CDR3 is CASSRQGIYGYTF. The CDR3 nucleotides are TGTGCCAGCAGCCGACAGGGTATCTATGGCTACACCTTC.

The chain is built from TRBV28 and TRBJ1-5; D gene uncertain. V lost 5 bases to trimming and J lost 10 bases, with 12 bases between them. Germline CDR1 is MDHEN and CDR2 is SYDVKM. The CDR3 is 12 residues long. Here the CDR3 reads CASSVQASPQHF. DNA of the CDR3: TGTGCCAGCAGTGTCCAAGCGAGCCCCCAGCATTTT. Looking up the rest from reference TRBV28 and TRBJ1-5 gives the full variable domain: DVKVTQSSRYLVKRTGEKVFLECVQDMDHENMFWYRQDPGLGLRLIYFSYDVKMKEKGDIPEGYSVSREKKERFSLILESASTNQTSMYLCASSVQASPQHFGDGTRLSIL.

The chain links TRBV10-3 to TRBJ1-1; no clear D. This CDR3 region has 14 residues. Germline V CDR1 and CDR2: ENHRY, SYGVKD. V was cut by 4 bases and J by 1 base, with 10 bases left in between. The CDR3: CAISARTENTEAFF. The CDR3 DNA reads TGTGCCATCAGTGCCCGGACGGAGAACACTGAAGCTTTCTTT.